This T cell receptor (beta chain) was profiled in a study of cytomegalovirus exposure and HLA in healthy donors (dated by TCRdb to between 2016 and 2019). A note on the overall study: An earlier analysis of approximately 600 of the donors reported roughly 300 Gb of sequence data and some 120 million unique TCR beta sequences from roughly 200 million T cells. Donor age, sex, ethnicity and CMV serostatus were compiled together with the repertoire data. Every discovery cohort repertoire had been produced on one sequencing platform. The study aimed to test whether cataloging public T cell receptors could reveal signatures of past pathogen exposure. The number of typed donors differed by locus: about 629-640 for A, B, C, DRB1 and DQB1; approximately 520 for DQA1; 606 for DPA1; and 450 to 480 for DPB1. In an earlier analysis of 500 to 650 of the donors, high-throughput TCR beta sequencing was used to judge whether each TCR beta V gene segment behaved as functional or pseudogenic. The later analysis used no new phenotypic data to find candidate immune exposures, relying instead on TCR beta sequences and their occurrence across donors. Besides the first cohort of approximately 670 subjects, a separate validation cohort made up of 95 to 150 different subjects was used. The study used immunosequencing to profile the T cell repertoires of approximately 690 subjects and linked those repertoires to cytomegalovirus serostatus. In a later genetic analysis, genome-wide SNP genotypes for about 65% of the roughly 700 donors were used, and that subset was treated as a discovery cohort. Class I and class II HLA loci were covered by the typing at four-digit resolution. Of the 398 genotyped donors, 65% to 90% fell in the genetic ancestry cluster associated with self-reported Caucasian donors. Among some 400 genotyped donors of the cohort, an average of approximately 200,000 unique TCR beta nucleotide sequences was sequenced per donor, of which 15% to 20% were non-productive. A later analysis re-examined previously published TCR beta repertoires from more than 550 donors and added high-resolution HLA genotyping to investigate patterns of TCR occurrence. Several DR-DQ haplotypes were handled as single units for association and clustering because linkage in the cohort was strong. High-throughput TCR immunosequencing, statistical association of individual TCRs with disease status, and machine learning were combined to predict cytomegalovirus infection status. An early release that covered 500 to 800 HLA-typed donors contained around 300 gigabases of sequencing data and roughly 84 million unique TCR sequences. General study outcomes and caveats: It was suggested by the authors that the approach could potentially be generalized to other disease states and immunological phenotypes. A later analysis found that TCR association rates varied across HLA loci, with DRB1 alleles showing the most associated TCRs and HLA-C alleles the fewest. Because the 87-base-pair reads could not distinguish some IMGT-functional V segments, including TRBV6-2 and TRBV6-3, those segments were excluded. A further reported finding was that TCR beta sequences accurately predicted the HLA-A and HLA-B alleles for most subjects in the first cohort. Across donors, most TCR sequences were observed very rarely, whereas some public TCRs were present in many individuals. The sequencing pipeline was judged likely to have produced a cluster of highly shared sequence variants as a technical artifact. An earlier analysis of around 540 of the donors showed that most TCR beta V segments appeared in productive rearrangements either about 87% or about 30% of the time, which broadly matched IMGT annotations. Only TCR beta chains were sequenced in this cohort, and the absence of alpha or paired-chain data limited detectable features. The earlier analysis of about 600 of the donors excluded some 15 rarely observed V segments, including chromosome 9 orphons, because counts were too low. A later genetic analysis associated a missense DCLRE1C variant with V-gene and J-gene trimming of TCR beta chains, and an independent cohort replicated the association. Assigning TCR associations to individual alleles was difficult when HLA alleles, especially DR and DQ, strongly co-occurred. The classifier was reported to diagnose cytomegalovirus status with high specificity and sensitivity in both the original and validation cohorts. A few of the identified cytomegalovirus-associated TCR beta chains were confirmed in vitro to be specific for cytomegalovirus antigens. CMV serostatus was the only immune exposure information available for the cohort. In a later analysis, HLA-associated TCR beta chains showed more clonal expansion and lower generation probabilities than non-associated chains that were equally common. In a later analysis, several top co-occurrence clusters were reported to appear linked to parvovirus B19, influenza, CMV and Epstein-Barr virus. In a later analysis, most CMV-associated TCR beta chains were found to appear HLA-restricted, with HLA associations seemingly driven largely by CMV exposure. Compared with the 666-donor mean, donors in an Asian-associated ancestry cluster had fewer N-insertions in productive TCRs, according to a later genetic analysis. Specific HLA alleles were associated with 15,000 to 20,000 TCR beta sequences at a false discovery rate of 0.05 in a later analysis. The presence/absence analyses assumed that sequencing depth was roughly uniform across donors, and that assumption may not be true. Because some donors lacked HLA typing at each locus, the association tests relied only on the typed subset. The study gave a list of some 150 TCR beta chains associated with cytomegalovirus. Linkage disequilibrium might explain the correlated functional status among segregating V segments, but an unknown experimental factor could not be ruled out.

The library was generated by the immunoSEQ multiplex PCR assay. For the multiplex PCR, a mixture combining 60 forward primers for TCR Vbeta segments and 13 reverse primers for TCR Jbeta segments was used. The CDR3 region of rearranged TCR beta genes was amplified from genomic DNA with a multiplex PCR assay. The amplified TCR beta libraries were sequenced on the Illumina HiSeq System as 87-base-pair reads. Per the authors' processing: Across the 666 repertoires, a later analysis counted 80 million or so unique TCR beta chains, around 11 million of which were shared by at least two donors. Raw reads were error-corrected and collapsed into unique sequences by a nearest-neighbor algorithm in which closely related sequences were merged to remove PCR and sequencing errors. To assign V, D and J gene segments, CDR3 sequences were aligned to IMGT reference sequences. Each retained sequence needed at least a six-nucleotide match to both a V gene segment and a J gene segment. A rearrangement was called productive if the CDR3 had no stop codons and remained in frame with V and J, and every other rearrangement was called non-productive. CDR3 was defined according to IMGT convention as the region running from the second conserved V-encoded cysteine to the conserved J-encoded phenylalanine. The earlier analysis of a few hundred of the donors excluded any sequence lacking an unambiguous match to a single V gene segment. An earlier analysis of 587 of the donors classified V segments as functional when productive rearrangements were above 56.7% and as segregating when the standard deviation between donors was above 5%. A statistical classification framework was developed to diagnose cytomegalovirus status using the catalog of TCR beta chain sequences. In a later analysis, V and J genes were assigned by comparing TCR nucleotide sequences against IMGT/GENE-DB human TR gene sequences. The TCRdist pipeline was used in a later analysis to assign CDR3 sequences and most-parsimonious VDJ recombination scenarios. In a later analysis, every TCR beta chain was defined by the combination of its CDR3 amino acid sequence and its V-gene family, and reads without a unique V-gene family were dropped. To address suspected cross-contamination and a sequencing artifact, a later analysis removed approximately 590 highly shared, low-generation-probability nucleotide sequences. For each public chain, a later analysis derived a clonal expansion index from normalized ranks of inferred template counts within each repertoire. A later analysis computed generation probabilities with a VDJ recombination model fitted to out-of-frame rearrangements, and checked the results against IGoR. A later analysis scored TCR-TCR, TCR-HLA and TCR-CMV co-occurrence with hypergeometric tests, applying a repertoire-size bias correction to TCR pairs. To estimate false discovery rates, a later analysis permuted the HLA or CMV assignments 20 times. In a later analysis, co-occurring TCRs were grouped using DBSCAN, and TCRdist sequence similarity was added for clustering within HLA-allele-positive subsets. Repertoires with fewer than 30,000 or more than 120,000 public chains were left out of co-occurrence clustering, as were four to six repertoires with anomalous nucleotide sharing. TCRdb took over this immuneACCESS table, retaining in-frame rearrangements with V and J assigned. Such tables are incomplete; in checked studies, under half of the missing clones stem from an unresolved V gene, and the remainder is unexplained. That table is the source of V, J and clone size, and D and trimming were worked out from the DNA. The sample has around 180,000 clones on record, 84% of them singletons. In total, the top ten clones hold 4.8% of the sample.

In regard to this clone: Its recognized antigen is unknown. The sample holds no much larger clone one base away, and base qualities are not on file.

The cohort comprised several hundred healthy bone marrow donors. At the time of sampling, all cohort members were nominally healthy, though unrecorded immune exposures were likely present. The donor was CMV seropositive and was included in the group of around 300 seropositive cohort members. A peripheral blood sample was collected from each donor, and TCR beta sequencing was performed on peripheral blood mononuclear cells. The Qiagen DNeasy Blood Extraction Kit was used to extract genomic DNA from the blood cell samples. Germline trimming amounts to 3 bases on V and 5 bases on J, with 7 as the count of junction bases outside the gene matches. There are 14 amino acids in the CDR3, from cysteine to phenylalanine inclusive. CDR3 DNA only is kept here, 42 bases in frame from base 1. For CDR1 and CDR2, the germline V gene lists MDHEN and SYDVKM.

Source material: PBMCs. Here the chain combines TRBV28 and TRBJ2-7; a stretch of 7 junction bases matches TRBD1. The receptor's source is a girl between 10 and 17 years old in good health and CMV-seropositive. The nucleotide sequence reads TGTGCCAGCAGTTTCGACAGGGCAGTCGACGAGCAGTACTTC. This yields the protein CASSFDRAVDEQYF.